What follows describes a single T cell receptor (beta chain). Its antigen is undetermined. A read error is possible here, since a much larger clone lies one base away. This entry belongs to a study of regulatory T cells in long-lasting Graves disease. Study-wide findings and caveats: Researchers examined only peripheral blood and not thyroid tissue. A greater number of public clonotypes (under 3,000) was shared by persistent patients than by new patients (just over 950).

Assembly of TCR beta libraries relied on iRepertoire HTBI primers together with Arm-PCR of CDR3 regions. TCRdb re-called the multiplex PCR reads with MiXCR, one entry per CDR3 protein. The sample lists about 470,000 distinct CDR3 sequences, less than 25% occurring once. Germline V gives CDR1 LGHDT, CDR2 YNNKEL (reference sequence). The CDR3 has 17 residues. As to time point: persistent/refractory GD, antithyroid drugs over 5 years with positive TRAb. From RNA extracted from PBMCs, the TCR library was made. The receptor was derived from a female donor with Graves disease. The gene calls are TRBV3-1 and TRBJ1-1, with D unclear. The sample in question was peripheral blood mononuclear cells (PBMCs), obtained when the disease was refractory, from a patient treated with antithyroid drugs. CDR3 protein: CASRQDQLGAFNTEAFF. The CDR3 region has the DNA TGTGCCAGCAGGCAAGATCAGTTGGGTGCATTCAACACTGAAGCTTTCTTT.